This TCR beta chain was sequenced during a study of OX40 agonist ivuxolimab in advanced cancers. Study summary: A mean age of roughly 66 years, range about 20 to 90, was recorded, and 82.7% were male. Partial response was recorded in three patients: one hepatocellular carcinoma and two cutaneous melanoma cases.

The assay was immunoSEQ multiplex PCR, and TCRdb's table has in-frame clones only and misses some. The table includes tens of thousands of clones, about 85% detected once. Study-wide points: CD8+ T cells were the subset that, on average, had more expanded clones than CD4+.

This clone has a single count. Its specificity is unknown. Deletions cut 1 base from V and 10 bases from J, with 11 bases between. Germline-derived CDR1 and CDR2 are DFQATT and SNEGSKA (reference sequence). This CDR3 spans 11 amino acids. The sequencing here drew on CD4+ or CD8+ T cells sorted from blood, taken in a trial of the OX40 agonist ivuxolimab. The origin of this receptor is an adult with an advanced solid tumor such as melanoma, head and neck, liver or kidney cancer. The gene calls are TRBV20-1 and TRBJ2-7; D is uncertain. Here the CDR3 reads CSARGATAQYF. In DNA, the CDR3 is TGCAGTGCTAGAGGAGCGACGGCTCAGTACTTC.